This T cell receptor (beta chain) was captured by sequencing in a study of long-term antiretroviral therapy in people with HIV. This was the immunoSEQ v3.0 assay at survey level. Assay: immunoSEQ multiplex PCR; the TCRdb copy retains only in-frame clones and omits some. The sample holds more than 15,000 clones, about 91% seen once. Trimming cost V 2 bases and J 8 bases, with 12 bases left between them. The CDR3 consists of 14 residues. Germline V gene data show CDR1 as SGHTA and CDR2 as FQGTGA. This clone was recorded once. The chain combines TRBV7-3 with TRBJ2-2; D gene ambiguous. This sample comprised unsorted PBMCs, obtained 0.3 years after starting antiretroviral therapy. This clonotype was sampled from a man in his 60s with HIV. CDR3 in amino acids: CASSLDVGPGELFF. The CDR3 DNA follows: TGTGCCAGCAGCTTAGATGTAGGTCCGGGGGAGCTGTTTTTT. Based on the CDR3 plus reference TRBV7-3 and TRBJ2-2, the full variable domain is GAGVSQTPSNKVTEKGKYVELRCDPISGHTALYWYRQSLGQGPEFLIYFQGTGAADDSGLPNDRFFAVRPEGSVSTLKIQRTERGDSAVYLCASSLDVGPGELFFGEGSRLTVL.